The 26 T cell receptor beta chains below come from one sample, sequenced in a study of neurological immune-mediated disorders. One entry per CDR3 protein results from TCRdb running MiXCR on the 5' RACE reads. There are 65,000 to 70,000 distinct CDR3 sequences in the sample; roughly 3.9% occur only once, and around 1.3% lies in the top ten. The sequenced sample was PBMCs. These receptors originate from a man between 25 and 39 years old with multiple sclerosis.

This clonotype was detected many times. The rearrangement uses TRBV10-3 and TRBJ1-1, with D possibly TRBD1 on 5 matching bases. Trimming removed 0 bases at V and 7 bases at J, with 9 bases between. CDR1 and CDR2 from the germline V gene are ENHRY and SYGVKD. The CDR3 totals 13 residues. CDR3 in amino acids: CAISESGRIEAFF. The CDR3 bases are TGTGCCATCAGTGAGTCGGGACGTATTGAAGCTTTCTTT.

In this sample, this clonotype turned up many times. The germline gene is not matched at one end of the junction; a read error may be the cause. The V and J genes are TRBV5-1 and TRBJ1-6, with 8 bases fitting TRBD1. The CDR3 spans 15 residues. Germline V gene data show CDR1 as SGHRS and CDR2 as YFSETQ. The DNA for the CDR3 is TGCGCCAGCAGCTTGAACGGACAGGGAGGGTCACCCCTCAACTTT. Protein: CASSLNGQGGSPLNF.

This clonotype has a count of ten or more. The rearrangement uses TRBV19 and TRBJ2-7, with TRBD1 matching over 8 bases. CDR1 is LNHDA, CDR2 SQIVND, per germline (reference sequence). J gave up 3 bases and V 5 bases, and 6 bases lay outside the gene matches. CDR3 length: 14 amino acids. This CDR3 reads CASSAGTGNYEQYF. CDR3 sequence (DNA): TGTGCCAGTAGTGCCGGGACAGGCAACTACGAGCAGTACTTC. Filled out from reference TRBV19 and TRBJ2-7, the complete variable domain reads DGGITQSPKYLFRKEGQNVTLSCEQNLNHDAMYWYRQDPGQGLRLIYYSQIVNDFQKGDIAEGYSVSREKKESFPLTVTSAQKNPTAFYLCASSAGTGNYEQYFGPGTRLTVT.

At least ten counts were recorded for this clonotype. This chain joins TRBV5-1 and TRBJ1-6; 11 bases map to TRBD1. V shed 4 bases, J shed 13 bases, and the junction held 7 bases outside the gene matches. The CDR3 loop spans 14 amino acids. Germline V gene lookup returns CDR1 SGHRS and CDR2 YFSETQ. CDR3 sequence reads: CASSPGQGAGPLHF. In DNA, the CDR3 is TGCGCCAGCAGCCCCGGACAGGGGGCTGGGCCCCTCCACTTT.

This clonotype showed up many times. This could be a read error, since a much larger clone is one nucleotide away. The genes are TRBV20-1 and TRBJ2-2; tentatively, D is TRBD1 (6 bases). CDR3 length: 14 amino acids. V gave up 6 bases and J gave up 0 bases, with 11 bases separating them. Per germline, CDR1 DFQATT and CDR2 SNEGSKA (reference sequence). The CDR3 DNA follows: TGCAGTGCGAGGGGACACACGAACACCGGGGAGCTGTTTTTT. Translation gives CSARGHTNTGELFF.

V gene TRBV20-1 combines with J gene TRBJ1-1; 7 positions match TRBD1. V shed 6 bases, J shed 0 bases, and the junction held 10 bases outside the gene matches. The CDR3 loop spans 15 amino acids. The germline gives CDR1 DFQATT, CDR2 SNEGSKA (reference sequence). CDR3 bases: TGCAGTGCCGACAGGGTACTGGGGGTGAACACTGAAGCTTTCTTT. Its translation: CSADRVLGVNTEAFF.

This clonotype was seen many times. CDR3 sequence (DNA): TGTGCCAGCAGCTCGGGGGTGGACACTGAAGCTTTCTTT. Its protein product is CASSSGVDTEAFF. The chain joins TRBV9 to TRBJ1-1; D perhaps matches TRBD1 (5 bases). The CDR3 is 13 amino acids. Germline V gene data show CDR1 as SGDLS and CDR2 as YYNGEE. Trimming removed 4 bases at V and 3 bases at J, with 10 bases between.

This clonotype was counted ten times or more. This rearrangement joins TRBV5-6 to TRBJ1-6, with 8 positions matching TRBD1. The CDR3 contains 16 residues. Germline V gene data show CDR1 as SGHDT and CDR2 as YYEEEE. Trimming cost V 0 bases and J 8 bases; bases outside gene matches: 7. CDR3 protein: CASSLDGTGVYSPLHF. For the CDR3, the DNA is TGTGCCAGCAGCTTGGATGGGACAGGAGTGTATTCACCCCTCCACTTT. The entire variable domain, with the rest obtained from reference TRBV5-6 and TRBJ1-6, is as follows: DAGVTQSPTHLIKTRGQQVTLRCSPKSGHDTVSWYQQALGQGPQFIFQYYEEEERQRGNFPDRFSGHQFPNYSSELNVNALLLGDSALYLCASSLDGTGVYSPLHFGNGTRLTVT.

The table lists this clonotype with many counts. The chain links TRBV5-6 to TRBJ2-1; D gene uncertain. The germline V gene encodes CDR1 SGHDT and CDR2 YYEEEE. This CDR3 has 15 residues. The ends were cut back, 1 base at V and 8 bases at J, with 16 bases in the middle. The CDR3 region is CASSLNWGYGHEQFF. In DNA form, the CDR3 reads TGTGCCAGCAGCTTGAATTGGGGTTACGGTCATGAGCAGTTCTTC.

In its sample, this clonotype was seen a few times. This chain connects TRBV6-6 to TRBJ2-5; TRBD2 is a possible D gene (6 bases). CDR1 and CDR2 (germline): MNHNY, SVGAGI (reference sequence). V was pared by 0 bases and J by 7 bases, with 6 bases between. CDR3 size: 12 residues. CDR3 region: CASSYSEGTQYF. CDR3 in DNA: TGTGCCAGCAGTTACTCGGAGGGGACCCAGTACTTC.

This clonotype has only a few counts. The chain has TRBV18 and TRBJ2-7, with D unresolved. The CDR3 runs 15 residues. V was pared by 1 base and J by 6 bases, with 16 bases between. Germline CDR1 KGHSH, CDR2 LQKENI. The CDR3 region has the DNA TGTGCCAGCTCACCACAACGGACGGATTCCCGCGAGCAGTACTTC. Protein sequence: CASSPQRTDSREQYF.

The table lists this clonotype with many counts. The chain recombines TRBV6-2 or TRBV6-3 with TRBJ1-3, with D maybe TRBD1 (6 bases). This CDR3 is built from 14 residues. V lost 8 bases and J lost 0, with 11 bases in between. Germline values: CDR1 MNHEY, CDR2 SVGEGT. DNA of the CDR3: TGTGCCAGCCAACGGGACAACTCTGGAAACACCATATATTTT. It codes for CASQRDNSGNTIYF.

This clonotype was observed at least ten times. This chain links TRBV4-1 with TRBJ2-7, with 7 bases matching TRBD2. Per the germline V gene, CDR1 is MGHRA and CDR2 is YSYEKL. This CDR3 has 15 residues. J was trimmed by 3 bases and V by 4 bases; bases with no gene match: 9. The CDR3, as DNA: TGCGCCAGCAGCCGCGGCCGGGGAGGGGACTACGAGCAGTACTTC. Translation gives CASSRGRGGDYEQYF.

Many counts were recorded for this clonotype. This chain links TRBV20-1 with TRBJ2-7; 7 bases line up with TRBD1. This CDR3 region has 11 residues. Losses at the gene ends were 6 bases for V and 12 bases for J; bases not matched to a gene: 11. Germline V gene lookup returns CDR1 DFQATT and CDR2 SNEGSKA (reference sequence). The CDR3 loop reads CSAAGTVSRYF. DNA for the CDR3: TGCAGTGCCGCCGGGACAGTGAGCCGGTACTTC.

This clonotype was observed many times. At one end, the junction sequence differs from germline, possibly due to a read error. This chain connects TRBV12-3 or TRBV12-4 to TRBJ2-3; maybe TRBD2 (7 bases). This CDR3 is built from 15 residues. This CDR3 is CASRLGGAGTDTQYF. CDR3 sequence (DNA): TGTGCCAGCAGGTTAGGGGGGGCGGGCACAGATACGCAGTATTTT.

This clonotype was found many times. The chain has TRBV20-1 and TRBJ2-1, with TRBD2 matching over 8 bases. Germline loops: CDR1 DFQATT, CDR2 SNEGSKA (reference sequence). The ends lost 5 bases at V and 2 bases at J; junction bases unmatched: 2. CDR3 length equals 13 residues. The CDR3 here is CSAWRGAYNEQFF. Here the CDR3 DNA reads TGCAGTGCTTGGCGGGGGGCCTACAATGAGCAGTTCTTC.

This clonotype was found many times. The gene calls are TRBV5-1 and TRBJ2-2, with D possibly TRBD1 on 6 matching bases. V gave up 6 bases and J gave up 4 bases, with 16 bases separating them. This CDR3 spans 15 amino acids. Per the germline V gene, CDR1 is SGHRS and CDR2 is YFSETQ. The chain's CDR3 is CASTGVRSRTGELFF. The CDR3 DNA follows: TGCGCCAGCACAGGGGTAAGGTCGCGCACCGGGGAGCTGTTTTTT.

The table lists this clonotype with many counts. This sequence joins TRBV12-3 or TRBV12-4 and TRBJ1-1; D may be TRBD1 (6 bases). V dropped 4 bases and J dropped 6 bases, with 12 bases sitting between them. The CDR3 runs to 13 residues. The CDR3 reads CASSYRGDAEAFF. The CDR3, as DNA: TGTGCCAGCAGTTATAGGGGGGACGCTGAAGCTTTCTTT.

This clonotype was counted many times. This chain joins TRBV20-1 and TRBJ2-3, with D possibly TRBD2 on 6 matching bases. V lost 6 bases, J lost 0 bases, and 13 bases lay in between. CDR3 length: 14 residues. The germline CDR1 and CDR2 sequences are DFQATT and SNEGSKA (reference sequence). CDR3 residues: CSAMGGPSTDTQYF. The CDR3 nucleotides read TGCAGTGCCATGGGAGGACCCAGCACAGATACGCAGTATTTT.

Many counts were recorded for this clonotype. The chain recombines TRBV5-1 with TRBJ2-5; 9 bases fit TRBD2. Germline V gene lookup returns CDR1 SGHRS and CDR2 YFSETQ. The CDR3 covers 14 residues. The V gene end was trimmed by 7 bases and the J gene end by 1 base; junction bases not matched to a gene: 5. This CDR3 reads CASGLTSGQETQYF. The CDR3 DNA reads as TGCGCCAGCGGACTGACTAGCGGCCAAGAGACCCAGTACTTC.

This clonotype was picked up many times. The DNA for the CDR3 is TGTGCCAGCAGCTTAAACTATGTCAGGGGAGGGGAGCAGTACTTC. Translating gives CASSLNYVRGGEQYF. V is TRBV7-2 and J is TRBJ2-7; D possibly corresponds to TRBD2 (7 bases). V was trimmed by 2 bases and J by 7 bases, leaving 18 bases between them. The CDR3 is 15 amino acids. CDR1 SGHTA and CDR2 FQGNSA come from the germline V gene. The whole variable domain, filled in from reference TRBV7-2 and TRBJ2-7, reads GAGVSQSPSNKVTEKGKDVELRCDPISGHTALYWYRQSLGQGLEFLIYFQGNSAPDKSGLPSDRFSAERTGGSVSTLTIQRTQQEDSAVYLCASSLNYVRGGEQYFGPGTRLTVT.

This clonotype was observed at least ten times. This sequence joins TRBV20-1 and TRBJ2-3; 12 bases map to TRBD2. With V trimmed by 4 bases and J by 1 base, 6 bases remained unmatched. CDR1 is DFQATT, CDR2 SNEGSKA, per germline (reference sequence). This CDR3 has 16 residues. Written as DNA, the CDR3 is TGCAGTGCTATACGGGCTAGCGGGGGGGGCACAGATACGCAGTATTTT. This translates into CSAIRASGGGTDTQYF.

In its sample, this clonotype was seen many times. CDR3: CASSFRVGSNEQFF. The DNA for the CDR3 is TGCGCCAGCAGCTTCAGGGTGGGGTCCAATGAGCAGTTCTTC. This chain connects TRBV5-1 to TRBJ2-1; D might be TRBD1 (5 bases). The V end was cut by 2 bases, the J end by 6 bases, with 12 bases between. From germline, CDR1 is SGHRS and CDR2 YFSETQ. The CDR3 is made up of 14 amino acids.

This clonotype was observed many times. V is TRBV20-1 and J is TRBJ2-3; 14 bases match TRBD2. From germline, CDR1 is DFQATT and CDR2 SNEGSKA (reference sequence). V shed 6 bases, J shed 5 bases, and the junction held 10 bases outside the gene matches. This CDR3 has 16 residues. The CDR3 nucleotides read TGCAGTGCGGGGACTAGCGGGGGATCAGGGCAAGATACGCAGTATTTT. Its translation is CSAGTSGGSGQDTQYF.

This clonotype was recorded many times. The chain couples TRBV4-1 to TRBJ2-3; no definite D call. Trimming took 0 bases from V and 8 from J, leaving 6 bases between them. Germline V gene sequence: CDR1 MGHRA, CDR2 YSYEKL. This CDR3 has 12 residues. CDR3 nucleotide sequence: TGCGCCAGCAGCCAAGATGACGTTACGCAGTATTTT. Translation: CASSQDDVTQYF.

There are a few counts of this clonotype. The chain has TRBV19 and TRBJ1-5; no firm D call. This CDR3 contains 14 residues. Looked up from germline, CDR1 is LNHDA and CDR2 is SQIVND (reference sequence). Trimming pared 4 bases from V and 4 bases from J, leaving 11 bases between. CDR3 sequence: CASSTTGENQPQHF. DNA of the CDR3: TGTGCCAGTAGTACAACCGGGGAGAATCAGCCCCAGCATTTT.